One and the same sample provided the 18 T cell receptor beta chains below, sequenced in a study of shared clonotypes between healthy human individuals. The protocol was immunoSEQ multiplex PCR, while the TCRdb copy is restricted to in-frame clones and leaves out a portion. The sample shows roughly 640,000 clones, about 74% of them seen only once. Sequenced sample: memory CD4+ T cells sorted from blood. Subset noted: CD45RA-negative fraction. Receptor source: a woman between 25 and 40 years old in good health.

The chain recombines TRBV7-9 with TRBJ2-7, with a tentative D call TRBD2 (6 bases). Trimming pared 1 base from V and 6 bases from J, leaving 13 bases between. Looked up from germline, CDR1 is SEHNR and CDR2 is FQNEAQ (reference sequence). The CDR3 totals 14 residues. This chain's CDR3 is CASSLGGVRPEQYF. Written as DNA, the CDR3 is TGTGCCAGCAGCTTAGGGGGGGTTCGCCCCGAGCAGTACTTC.

The chain joins TRBV5-6 to TRBJ2-7, with 11 positions matching TRBD2. V trimming: 6 bases; J trimming: 6 bases; junction bases outside the gene matches: 8. This CDR3 contains 14 residues. The V gene's germline CDR1 is SGHDT and CDR2 YYEEEE. CDR3 nucleotide sequence: TGTGCCAGCATGGTAGCGGGAGGGCCCCGCGAGCAGTACTTC. Protein product: CASMVAGGPREQYF.

The CDR3 loop is CATSRTTGGSEAFF. The CDR3 DNA follows: TGTGCCACCAGCAGAACAACAGGGGGTTCTGAAGCTTTCTTT. V and J are TRBV15 and TRBJ1-1; TRBD1 matches at 8 bases. Germline loops: CDR1 LNHNV, CDR2 YYDKDF (reference sequence). The CDR3 loop spans 14 amino acids. Trimming took 2 bases from V and 6 from J; bases not matched to a gene: 5.

In the case of this clone: This same CDR3 is encoded by further DNA sequences in the sample. The J gene is TRBJ1-1, the V gene TRBV5-1; 8 nucleotides line up with TRBD1. CDR1 SGHRS and CDR2 YFSETQ come from the germline V gene. The J segment lost 4 bases and the V segment lost 4 bases, leaving 6 bases of the junction unmatched. This CDR3 region has 14 residues. The CDR3 here is CASSGGQEGTEAFF. CDR3 in DNA: TGCGCCAGCAGCGGGGGACAGGAGGGCACTGAAGCTTTCTTT.

The V gene is TRBV6-5, the J gene TRBJ1-4; 7 bases are a match to TRBD1. The CDR3 consists of 16 residues. From germline, CDR1 is MNHEY and CDR2 SVGAGI. Germline trimming cut 0 bases from V and 8 bases from J; bases unmatched to any gene: 9. CDR3 in amino acids: CASSYSKTGTEEKLFF. The CDR3 bases are TGTGCCAGCAGTTACTCGAAGACAGGGACCGAAGAAAAACTGTTTTTT.

The chain combines TRBV5-1 with TRBJ1-2; D possibly corresponds to TRBD1 (5 bases). Trimming pared 5 bases from V and 7 bases from J, leaving 18 bases between. The CDR3 covers 14 residues. Per germline, CDR1 SGHRS and CDR2 YFSETQ. The CDR3 sequence is CASSPGSLGGGYTF. In DNA form, the CDR3 reads TGCGCCAGCAGTCCCGGCAGCCTGGGGGGTGGCTACACCTTC.

This chain joins TRBV28 and TRBJ1-1, with a weak D call TRBD1 (5 bases). Deletions cut 4 bases from V and 3 bases from J, with 12 bases between. The CDR3 sequence is 14 residues long. Germline CDR1 MDHEN, CDR2 SYDVKM. The CDR3 sequence: CASSSAQGDTEAFF. The CDR3 nucleotides are TGTGCCAGCAGTTCAGCCCAGGGAGACACTGAAGCTTTCTTT.

V gene TRBV7-2 combines with J gene TRBJ1-3; maybe TRBD1 (6 bases). The CDR3 is made up of 17 amino acids. V was cut by 4 bases and J by 0 bases, with 16 bases left in between. The germline V gene has CDR1 SGHTA and CDR2 FQGNSA. The CDR3 loop is CASSWAGTPYSGNTIYF. The CDR3 DNA is TGTGCCAGCAGCTGGGCCGGGACACCATACTCTGGAAACACCATATATTTT.

The count of this clone is one. The V gene is TRBV5-4, the J gene TRBJ1-1; 9 bases fit TRBD1. Germline CDR1 reads SGHNT; CDR2 reads YYREEE (reference sequence). Trimming at V came to 0 bases and at J to 4 bases, leaving 10 bases not matched to a gene. The CDR3 is 17 residues long. The CDR3 sequence: CASSLVPGQGVVTEAFF. CDR3 nucleotide sequence: TGTGCCAGCAGCTTGGTCCCGGGACAGGGAGTTGTCACTGAAGCTTTCTTT. The full variable domain, completed using reference TRBV5-4 and TRBJ1-1, is ETGVTQSPTHLIKTRGQQVTLRCSSQSGHNTVSWYQQALGQGPQFIFQYYREEENGRGNFPPRFSGLQFPNYSSELNVNALELDDSALYLCASSLVPGQGVVTEAFFGQGTRLTVV.

The rearrangement uses TRBV28 and TRBJ2-3; the D is unclear. The V end was cut by 11 bases, the J end by 0 bases, with 12 bases between. CDR1 is MDHEN, CDR2 SYDVKM, per germline. There are 13 residues in the CDR3. Here the CDR3 DNA reads TGTGCCGCTGAGGACCCTAGCACAGATACGCAGTATTTT. Protein product: CAAEDPSTDTQYF.

The chain uses TRBV2 and TRBJ1-2; 7 bases map to TRBD1. The CDR3 contains 14 residues. Germline lookup yields CDR1 SNHLY and CDR2 FYNNEI. After removal of 7 bases from V and 4 bases from J, the junction contained 9 bases not matched to a gene. CDR3 DNA: TGTGCCAGCAACGACAGGGTCGGCGGCTATGGCTACACCTTC. Translating it yields CASNDRVGGYGYTF.

V gene TRBV2 combines with J gene TRBJ2-7; tentatively, D is TRBD1 or TRBD2 (6 bases each). The CDR3 is made up of 13 amino acids. The V end lost 7 bases, the J end lost 5 bases, and 15 bases lay between the germline ends. Per the germline V gene, CDR1 is SNHLY and CDR2 is FYNNEI. The CDR3, as DNA: TGTGCCAGCAAGTTGGGGGGCTTCAACGAGCAGTACTTC. Its protein is CASKLGGFNEQYF.

A word on this clone: This could be a read error, since a much larger clone is one nucleotide away. Additional DNA sequences in this sample encode the identical CDR3. The gene calls are TRBV7-9 and TRBJ2-7; no clear D gene. Trimming removed 1 base from V and 4 bases from J, with 2 bases in between. The CDR3 spans 11 residues. The germline gives CDR1 SEHNR, CDR2 FQNEAQ (reference sequence). The CDR3 DNA follows: TGTGCCAGCAGCTTAGTGTACGAGCAGTACTTC. Protein product: CASSLVYEQYF.

As DNA, the CDR3 is TGTGCCAGCAGTCGACAGGGGGGAGACACTGAAGCTTTCTTT. This gives the protein CASSRQGGDTEAFF. The rearrangement links TRBV7-8 to TRBJ1-1; 9 bases align to TRBD1. Trimming at V came to 6 bases and at J to 3 bases, leaving 5 bases not matched to a gene. This CDR3 contains 14 residues. CDR1 SGHVS and CDR2 FQNEAQ come from the germline V gene.

The genes are TRBV7-9 and TRBJ1-2; 8 bases agree with TRBD1. Germline trimming cut 5 bases from V and 8 bases from J; bases unmatched to any gene: 13. CDR3 length equals 15 residues. CDR1 and CDR2 from the germline V gene are SEHNR and FQNEAQ (reference sequence). The CDR3, as DNA: TGTGCCAGCAGCCACGGGGGCAGGGGGCTTGAAGGCTACACCTTC. Its translation is CASSHGGRGLEGYTF.

This clone turned up a few times. This chain joins TRBV4-1 and TRBJ1-2; the D is unclear. This CDR3 has 13 amino acids. Between the trimmed V and J ends, which lost 1 base and 8 bases, there was a span of 11 bases. Germline V gene data show CDR1 as MGHRA and CDR2 as YSYEKL. The CDR3 region is CASSQVQTGGYTF. CDR3 nucleotide sequence: TGCGCCAGCAGCCAAGTCCAGACGGGGGGCTACACCTTC.

This clone came up a few times. The V gene is TRBV4-2, the J gene TRBJ2-7; tentative D call: TRBD1 (6 bases). The CDR3 is made up of 14 amino acids. The germline gives CDR1 LGHNA, CDR2 YNFKEQ. V lost 4 bases, J lost 5 bases, and 15 bases lay in between. This CDR3 reads CASSPEPGHNEQYF. CDR3 nucleotide sequence: TGTGCCAGCAGCCCGGAGCCGGGACACAACGAGCAGTACTTC.

The V call is TRBV30, the J call TRBJ2-7, with 9 bases that match TRBD1. The V gene's germline CDR1 is GTSNPN and CDR2 SVGIG (reference sequence). This CDR3 is 13 amino acids long. J gave up 5 bases and V 8 bases, and 10 bases lay outside the gene matches. CDR3 sequence (DNA): TGTGCCAGCGAACAGGGGGCGGTGAACGAGCAGTACTTC. Amino acid sequence: CASEQGAVNEQYF.